These 13 T cell receptor beta chains were sequenced from one sample in a study of cytomegalovirus exposure and HLA in healthy donors. With 60 Vbeta and 13 Jbeta primers, the PCR was carried out. The repertoire was sequenced with immunoSEQ multiplex PCR; TCRdb's copy has only in-frame clones and lacks some. This sample has around 250,000 clones; over 90% occur once, and the top ten carry about 1.7%. The specimen sequenced was PBMCs. The source of these receptors is a girl aged 2-10 years in good health and CMV-seronegative.

V gene TRBV19 combines with J gene TRBJ1-5; perhaps TRBD1 as D (5 bases). CDR1 and CDR2 (germline): LNHDA, SQIVND (reference sequence). The ends were cut back, 1 base at V and 5 bases at J, with 12 bases in the middle. The CDR3 extends over 15 amino acids. CDR3 nucleotides: TGTGCCAGTAGTATAGTCAGGCCAGGGTATCAGCCCCAGCATTTT. This translates into CASSIVRPGYQPQHF.

The chain links TRBV27 to TRBJ1-5, with a tentative D call TRBD1 (5 bases). Trimming pared 0 bases from V and 6 bases from J, leaving 9 bases between. The germline V gene has CDR1 MNHEY and CDR2 SMNVEV (reference sequence). The CDR3 has 14 amino acids. DNA for the CDR3: TGTGCCAGCAGTTTATCAGGGGCTGCTCAGCCCCAGCATTTT. Protein: CASSLSGAAQPQHF.

The V gene is TRBV27, the J gene TRBJ2-2; 12 bases map to TRBD2. V shed 5 bases, J shed 8 bases, and the junction held 3 bases outside the gene matches. Germline CDR1 is MNHEY and CDR2 is SMNVEV (reference sequence). This CDR3 contains 14 residues. CDR3 loop: CASSLAGGPGELFF. The CDR3 coding sequence is TGTGCCAGCAGTCTAGCGGGGGGGCCTGGGGAGCTGTTTTTT.

The V and J genes are TRBV5-1 and TRBJ1-2, with 12 nucleotides matching TRBD1. Germline trimming cut 4 bases from V and 5 bases from J; bases unmatched to any gene: 6. Germline CDR1 is SGHRS and CDR2 is YFSETQ. The CDR3 contains 15 residues. The DNA for the CDR3 is TGCGCCAGCAGCCTGGGACAGGGGGCGAGGTATGGCTACACCTTC. This encodes CASSLGQGARYGYTF.

The chain recombines TRBV11-2 with TRBJ1-5, with 9 bases lining up with TRBD1. Per germline, CDR1 SGHAT and CDR2 FQNNGV. This CDR3 comprises 15 residues. Trimming cost V 1 base and J 5 bases; bases outside gene matches: 3. DNA for the CDR3: TGTGCCAGCAGCTTAGGGGGACAGGGATATCAGCCCCAGCATTTT. Encoded protein: CASSLGGQGYQPQHF.

The chain joins TRBV28 to TRBJ1-5, with TRBD1 matching over 7 bases. The length of the CDR3 is 15 residues. From germline, CDR1 is MDHEN and CDR2 SYDVKM. V trimming: 7 bases; J trimming: 2 bases; junction bases outside the gene matches: 8. The CDR3 nucleotides are TGTGCCAGCACCAGGGGGGACAGTGGCAATCAGCCCCAGCATTTT. This translates into CASTRGDSGNQPQHF.

V gene TRBV10-3 combines with J gene TRBJ1-4; a possible D gene is TRBD1 (5 bases). CDR3 length: 13 residues. Germline CDR1 ENHRY, CDR2 SYGVKD. V was pared by 6 bases and J by 7 bases, with 12 bases between. DNA of the CDR3: TGTGCCATCAGAGACCAGGGTGGTGAAAAACTGTTTTTT. This translates into CAIRDQGGEKLFF.

The V gene is TRBV7-8, the J gene TRBJ2-2; maybe TRBD1 (5 bases). V lost 4 bases, J lost 5 bases, and 17 bases lay in between. The CDR3 length is 16 residues. Germline loops: CDR1 SGHVS, CDR2 FQNEAQ. The CDR3 sequence: CASSSRDTSQTGELFF. The CDR3 nucleotides read TGTGCCAGCAGCTCCAGGGATACGAGTCAAACCGGGGAGCTGTTTTTT.

The genes are TRBV18 and TRBJ2-5; 9 nucleotides match TRBD2. The V gene end was trimmed by 3 bases and the J gene end by 4 bases; junction bases not matched to a gene: 6. The germline gives CDR1 KGHSH, CDR2 LQKENI. The CDR3 has 15 amino acids. The CDR3 DNA is TGTGCCAGCTCACCCCCCCGGACTAGCGTAGAGACCCAGTACTTC. Amino acid sequence: CASSPPRTSVETQYF. Complete variable domain (other parts from reference TRBV18 and TRBJ2-5): NAGVMQNPRHLVRRRGQEARLRCSPMKGHSHVYWYRQLPEEGLKFMVYLQKENIIDESGMPKERFSAEFPKEGPSILRIQQVVRGDSAAYFCASSPPRTSVETQYFGPGTRLLVL.

The chain couples TRBV27 to TRBJ1-1; D ambiguous. CDR3 length equals 11 residues. Trimming cost V 4 bases and J 3 bases, with 3 bases left between them. CDR1 MNHEY and CDR2 SMNVEV come from the germline V gene (reference sequence). As DNA, the CDR3 is TGTGCCAGCAGTTCTTACACTGAAGCTTTCTTT. It specifies CASSSYTEAFF.

V usage is TRBV20-1 and J usage is TRBJ2-5, with D perhaps TRBD2 (5 bases). The germline CDR1 and CDR2 sequences are DFQATT and SNEGSKA (reference sequence). This CDR3 comprises 11 residues. V was shortened by 7 bases and J by 4 bases, with 10 bases between the two germline ends. The CDR3 DNA sequence: TGCAGTGGCCTCCGGGGAGAGACCCAGTACTTC. Its protein is CSGLRGETQYF.

This CDR3 reads CASSESQGDSNNEQFF. CDR3 bases: TGCGCCAGCAGTGAGTCACAGGGGGATAGTAACAATGAGCAGTTCTTC. The V call is TRBV10-1, the J call TRBJ2-1; 8 bases match TRBD1. The CDR3 has 16 amino acids. J lost 5 bases, V lost 0 bases, and 6 bases had no gene match. Germline assignment: CDR1 WNHNN and CDR2 SYGVQD (reference sequence).

The chain is built from TRBV19 and TRBJ1-2, with 7 bases aligning to TRBD1. In germline, CDR1 is LNHDA, CDR2 SQIVND (reference sequence). The CDR3 spans 15 residues. The ends lost 8 bases at V and 0 bases at J; junction bases unmatched: 9. CDR3 DNA sequence: TGTGCCAGTGCATCACCCGGGACAGCTAACTATGGCTACACCTTC. Protein: CASASPGTANYGYTF. Variable domain in full (rest from reference TRBV19 and TRBJ1-2): DGGITQSPKYLFRKEGQNVTLSCEQNLNHDAMYWYRQDPGQGLRLIYYSQIVNDFQKGDIAEGYSVSREKKESFPLTVTSAQKNPTAFYLCASASPGTANYGYTFGSGTRLTVV.